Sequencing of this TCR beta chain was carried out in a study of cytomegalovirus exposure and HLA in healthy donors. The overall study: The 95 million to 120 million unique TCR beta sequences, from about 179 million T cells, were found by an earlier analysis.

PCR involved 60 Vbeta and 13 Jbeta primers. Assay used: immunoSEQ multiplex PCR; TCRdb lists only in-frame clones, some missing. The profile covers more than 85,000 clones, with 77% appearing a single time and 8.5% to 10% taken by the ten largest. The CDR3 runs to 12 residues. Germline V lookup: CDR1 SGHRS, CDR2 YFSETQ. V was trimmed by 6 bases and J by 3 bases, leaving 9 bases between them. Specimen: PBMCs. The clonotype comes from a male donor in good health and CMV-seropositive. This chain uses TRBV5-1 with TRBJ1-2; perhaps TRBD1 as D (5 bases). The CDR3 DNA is TGCGCCAGCAACGGGGGGGACTATGGCTACACCTTC. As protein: CASNGGDYGYTF.